The present TCR beta chain was sequenced within a study of T cell responses to AZD1222 COVID-19 vaccine (dated by TCRdb to about 2021). Describing the broader study: Because spike-specific TCR depth and breadth did not differ between the two schedules, AZD1222 recipients who got a second dose at roughly 4 weeks were pooled with those who got a second dose at roughly 12 weeks. A total of under 250 trial participants underwent TCR sequencing, of whom approximately 200 had received two doses of AZD1222 and approximately 26 had received two doses of the MenACWY control vaccine. Trial participants were enrolled by age into subgroups of 18-55, 56-69 and 70-plus years, and about 150, 27 and 61 TCR-sequenced participants, respectively, were included in these subgroups. Overall results and qualifications from the work: Conclusions about previously exposed vaccinees were limited because only six AZD1222 recipients were SARS-CoV-2 seropositive at baseline. Because no day 14 peak-response samples were available, the repertoires could be characterized only after the peak T cell response. After two AZD1222 doses, both the breadth and the depth of spike-specific TCRs were significantly higher than at day 0 and than in MenACWY recipients. Vaccine-associated CD4 TCRs spanned the whole spike protein, with dominant responses in regions 160-218 and 743-854. In the small 56-69-year group, the increase in depth fell short of significance, most likely because of low power. Participants were mostly white British and included more females than males, and it was suggested by the authors that clonal diversity may have been underestimated. Reportedly, almost half of the unique spike-specific TCRs recognized epitopes lying outside the regions that are mutated in the B.1.351 and B.1.1.7 variants.

Points on this clone: Which antigen it targets is not known. The input lacks base qualities; no much larger clone sits a single base away.

Taken with the paper, the label for time point translates to: baseline before first vaccination. Vaccinee samples came from UK trials COV001 and COV002, including a single-blind randomized controlled phase 2/3 trial of AZD1222 (ChAdOx1 nCoV-19) in healthy adults. Trial participant PBMC samples were collected at day 0 and day 28 after the second dose for TCRbeta chain sequencing. The CDR3 regions of human TCRbeta chains were subjected to immunosequencing. Per the original workflow: Repertoire TCRs were checked for matches against a reference library of SARS-CoV-2-specific TCRs that had been generated using the MIRA antigen-specificity platform. Breadth meant the fraction of unique TCRs that were SARS-CoV-2-associated, whereas depth meant the fraction of total T cells that were SARS-CoV-2-associated. Using the MIRA data, every spike-specific TCR was mapped to the spike region that the TCR reacted to and assigned to either a CD4 or a CD8 class. Log10-transformed breadth and depth values were compared by one-way ANOVA with Sidak's multiple comparisons tests. Drawn from immuneACCESS, this table holds only the in-frame rearrangements with V and J called that TCRdb kept. Clones are partly lost; checked studies trace under half to an unresolved V gene and leave the rest unexplained. The V and J calls and clone size were taken over from that table, and D and trimming were inferred from the DNA. The sample table shows around 84,000 clones, and 85% to 90% are seen once. The ten largest clones capture roughly 32% of the sample.

The sequence was collected from an adult in good health. The material sequenced was peripheral blood, taken on day 0 of AZD1222 vaccination.

The CDR3 region: CASSQQGNGAEAFF. The DNA is as follows: TGTGCCAGCAGCCAGCAGGGGAACGGCGCTGAAGCTTTCTTT. This sequence uses TRBV14 and TRBJ1-1, with TRBD1 as a weak D call on 6 bases. The CDR3 runs 14 amino acids, cysteine and phenylalanine included. Only the CDR3 region is kept as DNA, spanning 42 bases read in frame from base 1. Per the germline V gene, SGHDN is the CDR1 and FVKESK is the CDR2. The germline ends are 14 bases apart after V is trimmed by 3 bases and J by 6 bases.